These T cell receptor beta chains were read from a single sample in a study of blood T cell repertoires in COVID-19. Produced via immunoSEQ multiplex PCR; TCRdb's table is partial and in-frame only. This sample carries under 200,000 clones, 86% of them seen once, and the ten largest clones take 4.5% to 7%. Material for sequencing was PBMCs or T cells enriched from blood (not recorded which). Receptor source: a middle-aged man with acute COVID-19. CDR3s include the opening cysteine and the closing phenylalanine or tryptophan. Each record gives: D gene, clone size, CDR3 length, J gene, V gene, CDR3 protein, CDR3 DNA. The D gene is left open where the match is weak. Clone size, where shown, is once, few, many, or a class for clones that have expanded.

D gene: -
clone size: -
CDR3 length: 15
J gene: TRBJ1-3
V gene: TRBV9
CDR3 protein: CASSVESSPGNTIYF
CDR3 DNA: TGTGCCAGCAGCGTAGAGTCGAGCCCTGGAAACACCATATATTTT

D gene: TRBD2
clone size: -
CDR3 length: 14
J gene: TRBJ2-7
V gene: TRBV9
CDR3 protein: CASSVAGGVGEQYF
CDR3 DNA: TGTGCCAGCAGCGTAGCCGGGGGGGTCGGTGAGCAGTACTTC

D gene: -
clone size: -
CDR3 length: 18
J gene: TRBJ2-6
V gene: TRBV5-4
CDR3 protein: CASSLPTSRSSGANVLTF
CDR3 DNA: TGTGCCAGCAGCTTGCCCACTAGTCGGAGCTCTGGGGCCAACGTCCTGACTTTC

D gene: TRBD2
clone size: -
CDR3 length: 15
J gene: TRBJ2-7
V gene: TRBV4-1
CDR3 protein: CASSQASSGGGEQYF
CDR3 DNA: TGCGCCAGCAGCCAAGCATCTAGCGGGGGAGGAGAGCAGTACTTC

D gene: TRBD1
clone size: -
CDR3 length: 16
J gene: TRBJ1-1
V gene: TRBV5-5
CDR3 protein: CASSTENGQGATEAFF
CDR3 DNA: TGTGCCAGCAGCACCGAGAATGGACAGGGGGCAACTGAAGCTTTCTTT

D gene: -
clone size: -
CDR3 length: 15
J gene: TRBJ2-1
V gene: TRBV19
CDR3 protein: CASSLGFSGINEQFF
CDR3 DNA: TGTGCCAGTAGTCTTGGGTTCAGCGGTATTAATGAGCAGTTCTTC

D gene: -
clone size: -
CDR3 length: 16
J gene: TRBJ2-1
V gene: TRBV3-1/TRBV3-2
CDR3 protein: CASSQSPGGPRNEQFF
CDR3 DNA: TGTGCCAGCAGCCAAAGCCCCGGAGGGCCCCGAAATGAGCAGTTCTTC

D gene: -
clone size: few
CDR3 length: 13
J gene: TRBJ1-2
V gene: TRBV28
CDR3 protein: CASSGGFHYGYTF
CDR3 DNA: TGTGCCAGCAGTGGGGGCTTCCACTATGGCTACACCTTC

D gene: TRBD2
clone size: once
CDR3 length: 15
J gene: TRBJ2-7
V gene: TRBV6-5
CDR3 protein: CASSYSGSRRDEQYF
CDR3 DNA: TGTGCCAGCAGTTACAGCGGGAGTCGGCGTGACGAGCAGTACTTC

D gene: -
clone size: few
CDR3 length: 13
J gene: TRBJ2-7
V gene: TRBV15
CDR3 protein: CATSRDIDYEQYF
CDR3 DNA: TGTGCCACCAGCAGGGACATAGACTACGAGCAGTACTTC

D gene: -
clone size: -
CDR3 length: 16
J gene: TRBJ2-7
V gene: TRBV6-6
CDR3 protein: CASTTVDVREPYEQYF
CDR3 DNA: TGTGCCAGCACCACAGTGGATGTTCGGGAGCCCTACGAGCAGTACTTC

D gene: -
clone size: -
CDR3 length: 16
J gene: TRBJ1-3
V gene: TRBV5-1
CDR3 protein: CASSPGPLNSGNTIYF
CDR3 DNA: TGCGCCAGCAGTCCAGGTCCCCTGAACTCTGGAAACACCATATATTTT

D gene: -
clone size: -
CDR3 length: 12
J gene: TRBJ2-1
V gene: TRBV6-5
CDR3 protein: CASLSSYNEQFF
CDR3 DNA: TGTGCCAGCCTAAGCTCCTACAATGAGCAGTTCTTC

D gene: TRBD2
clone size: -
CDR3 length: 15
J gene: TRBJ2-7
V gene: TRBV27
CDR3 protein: CASSTGTSGPYEQYF
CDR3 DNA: TGTGCCAGCAGTACTGGGACTAGCGGACCCTACGAGCAGTACTTC

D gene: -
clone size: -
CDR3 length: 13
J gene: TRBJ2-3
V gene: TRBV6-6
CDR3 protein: CATQPGGTDTQYF
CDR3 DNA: TGTGCCACCCAACCCGGGGGCACAGATACGCAGTATTTT

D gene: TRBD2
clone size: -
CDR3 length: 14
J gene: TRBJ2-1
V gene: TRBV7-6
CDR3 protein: CASSRLAEVSEQFF
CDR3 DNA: TGTGCCAGCAGCCGTCTAGCGGAGGTCTCTGAGCAGTTCTTC

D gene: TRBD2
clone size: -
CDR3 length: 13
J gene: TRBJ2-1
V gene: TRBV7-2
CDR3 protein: CASSLFGRGEQFF
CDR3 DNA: TGTGCCAGCAGCTTATTCGGGAGGGGGGAGCAGTTCTTC

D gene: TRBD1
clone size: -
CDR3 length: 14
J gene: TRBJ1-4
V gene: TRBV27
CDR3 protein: CASGMQGAKEKLFF
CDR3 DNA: TGTGCCAGCGGAATGCAGGGGGCGAAGGAAAAACTGTTTTTT

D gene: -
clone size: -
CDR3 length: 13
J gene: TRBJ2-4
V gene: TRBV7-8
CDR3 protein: CASSSLAKNIQYF
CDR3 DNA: TGTGCCAGCAGCTCCCTAGCCAAAAACATTCAGTACTTC